The 4 T cell receptor beta chains below come from one sample, sequenced in a study of cytomegalovirus exposure and HLA in healthy donors. Primers for the PCR totalled 60 Vbeta and 13 Jbeta. Assay: immunoSEQ multiplex PCR; the TCRdb copy retains only in-frame clones and omits some. The data contain some 59,000 clones, roughly 84% of them seen just once; the ten biggest clones take up approximately 3%. Sequencing was done on a sample of PBMCs. The receptors stem from a woman younger than 30 in good health and CMV-seronegative.

The V gene is TRBV30, the J gene TRBJ1-2; TRBD1 is a possible D gene (5 bases). Germline V CDR1 and CDR2: GTSNPN, SVGIG (reference sequence). CDR3 length: 13 residues. Between the trimmed V and J ends, which lost 3 bases and 5 bases, there was a span of 13 bases. CDR3 in DNA: TGTGCCTGGAGACATACACAGGCGTATGGCTACACCTTC. Its protein is CAWRHTQAYGYTF.

The rearrangement links TRBV18 to TRBJ2-1, with TRBD2 matching 8 bases. The trim removed 8 bases at V and 1 base at J, leaving 4 bases unmatched. Germline CDR1 is KGHSH and CDR2 is LQKENI. The CDR3 runs to 14 residues. CDR3 sequence: CASTIAGSYNEQFF. CDR3 sequence (DNA): TGTGCCAGCACAATAGCGGGATCCTACAATGAGCAGTTCTTC.

This clone appeared a single time. This sequence joins TRBV7-3 and TRBJ1-2; the D is unclear. V was trimmed by 0 bases and J by 10 bases, leaving 6 bases between them. In germline, CDR1 is SGHTA, CDR2 FQGTGA. The length of the CDR3 is 11 residues. This CDR3 reads CASSLTPFYTF. DNA for the CDR3: TGTGCCAGCAGCTTAACTCCCTTCTACACCTTC.

This chain joins TRBV6-6 and TRBJ2-2; no clear D gene. The CDR3 extends over 13 amino acids. Looked up from germline, CDR1 is MNHNY and CDR2 is SVGAGI (reference sequence). Trimming removed 3 bases from V and 0 bases from J, with 2 bases in between. This CDR3 is CASSYTNTGELFF. For the CDR3, the DNA is TGTGCCAGCAGTTATACGAACACCGGGGAGCTGTTTTTT.